What follows describes a single T cell receptor beta chain. Its antigen remains unidentified. This entry comes from a study of T cell responses to AZD1222 COVID-19 vaccine. Study background: Researchers grouped second doses given at about 4 or about 12 weeks into one pool. Notes on the study in general: No repertoire was sampled before or during the peak T cell response, only after it. Clonal diversity may have been underestimated, and the donors were mostly white British, with more females than males.

Profiling relied on immunoSEQ multiplex PCR, and the TCRdb table lists in-frame clones only, not all of them. The sample holds approximately 100,000 clones, 91% seen once. Per germline, CDR1 MNHEY and CDR2 SMNVEV (reference sequence). V gave up 2 bases and J gave up 4 bases; unmatched junction bases: 2. The CDR3 length is 15 residues. This receptor was identified in an adult in good health. The genes are TRBV27 and TRBJ2-6; 7 nucleotides line up with TRBD1. Specimen: peripheral blood, collected on day 0 of AZD1222 vaccination. The CDR3 nucleotides are TGTGCCAGCAGTTTACAGGGGGTCGGGGCCAACGTCCTGACTTTC. Its protein is CASSLQGVGANVLTF.